Listed here are 21 T cell receptor beta chains from one sample, sequenced in a study of blood T cell repertoires in COVID-19. Measured with immunoSEQ multiplex PCR; TCRdb has only the in-frame clones, and not every one. The sample shows 250,000 to 350,000 clones, 88% of them seen only once. Specimen: PBMCs or T cells enriched from blood (not recorded which). Receptor source: a woman aged 50 to 65 who had recovered from COVID-19.

This chain connects TRBV7-9 to TRBJ1-1, with D perhaps TRBD1 (5 bases). V lost 2 bases to trimming and J lost 7 bases, with 17 bases between them. Germline V gene lookup returns CDR1 SEHNR and CDR2 FQNEAQ (reference sequence). CDR3 size: 15 residues. The chain's CDR3 is CASSLKFGGVGEAFF. In DNA, the CDR3 is TGTGCCAGCAGCTTAAAGTTCGGGGGAGTTGGTGAAGCTTTCTTT.

This chain uses TRBV4-1 with TRBJ2-7; D is possibly TRBD1 (6 bases). This CDR3 region has 16 residues. Trimming removed 0 bases from V and 3 bases from J, with 15 bases in between. Germline V gene data show CDR1 as MGHRA and CDR2 as YSYEKL. Written as DNA, the CDR3 is TGCGCCAGCAGCCAAGATCAAAACAGGGTTGGCTACGAGCAGTACTTC. This encodes CASSQDQNRVGYEQYF.

The chain has TRBV7-2 and TRBJ2-3; D might be TRBD2 (6 bases). The V end lost 6 bases, the J end lost 4 bases, and 17 bases lay between the germline ends. Germline V gene lookup returns CDR1 SGHTA and CDR2 FQGNSA. This CDR3 contains 15 residues. CDR3 sequence: CASRQRAGWADTQYF. CDR3 nucleotide sequence: TGTGCCAGCAGACAAAGGGCGGGATGGGCAGATACGCAGTATTTT.

The chain employs TRBV5-4 and TRBJ2-2; 10 nucleotides agree with TRBD2. V shed 3 bases, J shed 5 bases, and the junction held 10 bases outside the gene matches. The germline V gene has CDR1 SGHNT and CDR2 YYREEE (reference sequence). This CDR3 is built from 17 residues. The CDR3 nucleotides read TGTGCCAGCAGCTCCCAGTCGCTAGCGGGAGAGACCGGGGAGCTGTTTTTT. Translation: CASSSQSLAGETGELFF.

This chain links TRBV6-2 or TRBV6-3 with TRBJ2-3; 9 bases fit TRBD2. Trimming took 4 bases from V and 1 from J; bases not matched to a gene: 12. Per the germline V gene, CDR1 is MNHEY and CDR2 is SVGEGT. This CDR3 is 18 amino acids long. Here the CDR3 reads CASSFNSGRRRGTDTQYF. The CDR3 DNA reads as TGTGCCAGCAGTTTCAATAGCGGGAGACGGCGCGGCACAGATACGCAGTATTTT.

Here the CDR3 reads CASARAGASNEQFF. The CDR3 coding sequence is TGTGCTAGTGCTCGGGCGGGAGCCTCCAATGAGCAGTTCTTC. The rearrangement links TRBV12-5 to TRBJ2-1, with 7 bases that match TRBD2. The J segment lost 6 bases and the V segment lost 7 bases, leaving 9 bases of the junction unmatched. This CDR3 contains 14 residues. CDR1 is LGHNT, CDR2 FRNRAP, per germline.

The V gene is TRBV5-6, the J gene TRBJ2-7, with TRBD2 matching 11 bases. Germline V lookup: CDR1 SGHDT, CDR2 YYEEEE. The CDR3 runs to 17 residues. Trimming took 3 bases from V and 2 from J; bases not matched to a gene: 10. CDR3 DNA: TGTGCCAGCAGCTATCCGGGACTAGCGGATGGCACCTACGAGCAGTACTTC. Translation: CASSYPGLADGTYEQYF.

This chain links TRBV5-1 with TRBJ2-7; a weak D match, TRBD1 (5 bases). V dropped 3 bases and J dropped 5 bases, with 15 bases sitting between them. The CDR3 contains 14 residues. In germline, CDR1 is SGHRS, CDR2 YFSETQ. The CDR3 here is CASSSRAGLHEQYF. The CDR3 DNA reads as TGCGCCAGCAGCTCGAGAGCAGGGTTGCACGAGCAGTACTTC.

The CDR3 DNA sequence: TGTGCCAGCAGCTTAAGGACAGGACCTAACTCTGGAAACACCATATATTTT. Protein sequence: CASSLRTGPNSGNTIYF. This chain uses TRBV7-2 with TRBJ1-3; 7 nucleotides match TRBD1. This CDR3 is built from 17 residues. After removal of 2 bases from V and 0 bases from J, the junction contained 7 bases not matched to a gene. The germline V gene encodes CDR1 SGHTA and CDR2 FQGNSA.

In its sample, this clone was seen once. V is TRBV28 and J is TRBJ1-1, with D perhaps TRBD1 (5 bases). Germline CDR1 reads MDHEN; CDR2 reads SYDVKM. The CDR3 sequence is 14 residues long. V lost 3 bases and J lost 6, with 14 bases in between. For the CDR3, the DNA is TGTGCCAGCAGTTTGCAGGCCCCGGGGGCTGAAGCTTTCTTT. Translated: CASSLQAPGAEAFF. Together with reference TRBV28 and TRBJ1-1, the CDR3 gives the full variable domain: DVKVTQSSRYLVKRTGEKVFLECVQDMDHENMFWYRQDPGLGLRLIYFSYDVKMKEKGDIPEGYSVSREKKERFSLILESASTNQTSMYLCASSLQAPGAEAFFGQGTRLTVV.

Regarding this clone: Other DNA sequences in this sample translate to the same CDR3. The V call is TRBV5-4, the J call TRBJ1-2, with D perhaps matching TRBD1 (6 bases). In germline, CDR1 is SGHNT, CDR2 YYREEE (reference sequence). The CDR3 sequence is 13 residues long. The ends were cut back, 0 bases at V and 5 bases at J, with 8 bases in the middle. The CDR3 reads CASSLDRDYGYTF. The DNA of the CDR3 is TGTGCCAGCAGCTTGGACAGGGATTATGGCTACACCTTC.

The V and J genes are TRBV28 and TRBJ1-4; D not resolved. The germline V and J ends were trimmed by 7 bases and 0 bases, with 12 bases remaining between them. This CDR3 region has 15 residues. Germline CDR1 reads MDHEN; CDR2 reads SYDVKM. For the CDR3, the DNA is TGTGCCAGCAACTCAGGAGGTGCAACTAATGAAAAACTGTTTTTT. Translated: CASNSGGATNEKLFF.

V gene TRBV28 combines with J gene TRBJ2-1; 7 bases are shared with TRBD2. Germline CDR1 and CDR2: MDHEN and SYDVKM. This CDR3 spans 16 amino acids. With 4 bases clipped from V and 9 bases from J, the junction kept 15 bases outside the gene matches. The chain's CDR3 is CASSWVGSGKGGEQFF. As DNA, the CDR3 is TGTGCCAGCAGTTGGGTTGGGAGCGGGAAAGGCGGTGAGCAGTTCTTC.

This chain joins TRBV2 and TRBJ2-5; 9 nucleotides align to TRBD1. With V trimmed by 5 bases and J by 6 bases, 10 bases remained unmatched. CDR3 length: 15 residues. Germline CDR1 is SNHLY and CDR2 is FYNNEI. The CDR3 DNA is TGTGCCAGCAGTCCTCCGGGACAGGGTGGAAAGACCCAGTACTTC. Encoded protein: CASSPPGQGGKTQYF.

The chain links TRBV7-8 to TRBJ2-2; 8 nucleotides align to TRBD2. CDR1 is SGHVS, CDR2 FQNEAQ, per germline. With 5 bases clipped from V and 4 bases from J, the junction kept 3 bases outside the gene matches. This CDR3 has 14 amino acids. Here the CDR3 reads CASSPSGGTGELFF. The DNA of the CDR3 is TGTGCCAGCAGCCCAAGCGGGGGCACCGGGGAGCTGTTTTTT.

This sequence joins TRBV11-2 and TRBJ2-7; TRBD2 agrees at 8 bases. Germline V lookup: CDR1 SGHAT, CDR2 FQNNGV. CDR3 length: 15 amino acids. V was pared by 4 bases and J by 1 base, with 6 bases of the junction left unmatched. CDR3 coding DNA: TGTGCCAGCAGCTCTCGGACTAGCCTTTCCTACGAGCAGTACTTC. This sequence encodes CASSSRTSLSYEQYF.

The gene calls are TRBV6-2 or TRBV6-3 and TRBJ2-2, with a possible D match to TRBD1 (6 bases). This CDR3 spans 17 amino acids. Deletions cut 2 bases from V and 7 bases from J, with 20 bases between. Germline V gene data show CDR1 as MNHEY and CDR2 as SVGEGT. DNA for the CDR3: TGTGCCAGCAGTTACCCTGGACTGGGGACACGCGGCGGGGAGCTGTTTTTT. Translated: CASSYPGLGTRGGELFF.

This clone was detected once. CDR3 loop: CASSQVTGQETQYF. CDR3 DNA sequence: TGTGCCAGCAGCCAGGTGACAGGCCAAGAGACCCAGTACTTC. The J gene is TRBJ2-5, the V gene TRBV3-1 (or the pseudogene TRBV3-2); D may be TRBD1 (6 bases). Trimming removed 3 bases at V and 1 base at J, with 9 bases between. There are 14 residues in the CDR3. CDR1 LGHDT and CDR2 YNNKEL come from the germline V gene (reference sequence).

The V and J genes are TRBV28 and TRBJ2-7; no definite D call. This CDR3 contains 12 residues. The V gene lost 7 bases and the J gene lost 1 base, with 8 bases spanning the gap. Per germline, CDR1 MDHEN and CDR2 SYDVKM. CDR3 DNA sequence: TGTGCCAGCATGACGGGTTCCTACGAGCAGTACTTC. Translation gives CASMTGSYEQYF.

The chain uses TRBV6-2 or TRBV6-3 and TRBJ2-4, with D maybe TRBD2 (6 bases). Germline V CDR1 and CDR2: MNHEY, SVGEGT. The CDR3 extends over 16 amino acids. The ends were cut back, 2 bases at V and 4 bases at J, with 15 bases in the middle. CDR3 DNA: TGTGCCAGCAGTTACGGGGGGAGACAAGATAAAAACATTCAGTACTTC. Its translation is CASSYGGRQDKNIQYF.

The chain recombines TRBV2 with TRBJ1-1; 10 bases are shared with TRBD1. V trimming: 6 bases; J trimming: 4 bases; junction bases outside the gene matches: 2. The CDR3 is 13 residues long. Germline-derived CDR1 and CDR2 are SNHLY and FYNNEI. The CDR3: CASSGTGATEAFF. The CDR3 DNA sequence: TGTGCCAGCAGCGGGACAGGGGCCACTGAAGCTTTCTTT.